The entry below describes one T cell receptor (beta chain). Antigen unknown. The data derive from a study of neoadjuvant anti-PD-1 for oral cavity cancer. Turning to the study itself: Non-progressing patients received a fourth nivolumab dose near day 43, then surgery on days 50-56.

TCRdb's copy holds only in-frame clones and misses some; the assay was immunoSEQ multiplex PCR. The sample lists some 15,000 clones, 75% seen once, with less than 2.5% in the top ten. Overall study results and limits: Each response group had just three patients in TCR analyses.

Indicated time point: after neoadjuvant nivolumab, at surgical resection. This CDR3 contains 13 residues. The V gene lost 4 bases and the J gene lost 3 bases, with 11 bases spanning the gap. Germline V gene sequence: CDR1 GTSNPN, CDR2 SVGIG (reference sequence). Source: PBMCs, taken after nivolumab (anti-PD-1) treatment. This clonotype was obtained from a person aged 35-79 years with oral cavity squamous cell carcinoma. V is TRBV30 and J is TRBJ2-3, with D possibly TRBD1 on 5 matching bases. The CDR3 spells CAWTQGRTDTQYF. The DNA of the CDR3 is TGTGCCTGGACCCAGGGTCGGACAGATACGCAGTATTTT.